This T cell receptor beta chain was found in a study of beta chain features in type 1 diabetes. The CDR3 covers 11 residues. Looked up from germline, CDR1 is SEHNR and CDR2 is FQNEAQ (reference sequence). Deletions cut 6 bases from V and 1 base from J, with 3 bases between. By way of CD45RO/CCR7/CD25/CD127/CD95/CD27, the CD4+ regulatory, stem cell-like memory, central memory and naive cells were sorted. Study results and limitations: Moderate yet significant TCRB CDR3 shortening was seen in Type 1 diabetes patients in all four CD4+ subsets.

This clone has just a few counts. Its antigen is as yet unknown. The sample carries other DNA sequences with the same CDR3. cDNA synthesis used the whole RNA isolate, giving expressed TCRB sequences. The data were produced by immunoSEQ multiplex PCR, yet TCRdb's version contains in-frame clones alone and is incomplete. The table includes about 650,000 clones, 9.5% to 15% detected once. This chain joins TRBV7-9 and TRBJ2-5, with D uncertain. The sequence came from a man aged 25-40 years with type 1 diabetes. What was sequenced was naive CD4+ T cells from blood. The CDR3 sequence is CASSPQETQYF. CDR3 nucleotide sequence: TGTGCCAGCAGTCCCCAAGAGACCCAGTACTTC.